The present T cell receptor (beta chain) was sequenced within a study of identical twins. Germline trimming cut 8 bases from V and 1 base from J; bases unmatched to any gene: 6. Germline V CDR1 and CDR2: KGHSH, LQKENI. The CDR3 spans 14 residues. A universal primer site was added by template switching, and unique molecular identifiers were carried by the cDNA. One entry per CDR3 protein results from TCRdb running MiXCR on the 5' RACE reads. In the table there are some 760,000 distinct CDR3 sequences, over 15% of which are singletons. Findings and caveats of the study: Less excess twin sharing appeared in beta out-of-frame sequences.

As to this clonotype: The antigen is unknown.

This sample was shared with a second study, whose subject was T cells expressing NK-cell markers. That study adds: Roughly 6 donors showed dominant NKG2C+ clonotypes comprising about 1.0-7.5% of their CD8+ T cells. It remained uncertain whether the expanded NKG2C+ T cell clones were specific for HCMV antigens.

Source material: PBMCs. The clonotype originates from a woman under 30 in good health. V usage is TRBV18 and J usage is TRBJ2-5; 8 bases fit TRBD1. In DNA form, the CDR3 reads TGTGCCAGCACTATAGGGACAGGCCAAGAGACCCAGTACTTC. This encodes CASTIGTGQETQYF.